These 3 T cell receptor beta chains were sequenced from one sample in a study of neurological immune-mediated disorders (dated by TCRdb to between 2018 and 2020). Library construction relied on 5' RACE. This sample was sequenced with an Illumina HiSeq 2500. The raw public reads went through TCRdb reprocessing: fastp at Q25, MiXCR clone calling, in-frame beta chains kept. Each CDR3 protein gets just one entry, which takes the most common genes and DNA from the rows behind it. This sample lists tens of thousands of distinct CDR3 sequences; 9.5% to 12% were detected once. The ten largest clones take up 1.5% to 2% of the sample. The specimen sequenced was PBMCs. Receptor source: a man between 60 and 75 years old in good health.

This clonotype occurred many times. V is TRBV6-5 and J is TRBJ1-5; possibly TRBD1 for D (5 bases). Between the trimmed V and J ends, which lost 4 bases and 7 bases, there was a span of 11 bases. Germline-derived CDR1 and CDR2 are MNHEY and SVGAGI. The length of the CDR3 is 13 residues. The CDR3 sequence is CASSLTGTQPQHF. The CDR3 nucleotides are TGTGCCAGCAGTTTAACCGGGACGCAGCCCCAGCATTTT.

This clonotype was counted at least ten times. The genes are TRBV6-5 and TRBJ2-7; D is unresolved. CDR1 MNHEY and CDR2 SVGAGI come from the germline V gene. Trimming removed 0 bases at V and 3 bases at J, with 12 bases between. The CDR3 covers 15 residues. This CDR3 reads CASSYSPVGYYEQYF. CDR3 bases: TGTGCCAGCAGTTACTCTCCAGTGGGCTACTACGAGCAGTACTTC.

This clonotype has a count of ten or more. The rearrangement links TRBV7-2 to TRBJ1-1; tentatively, D is TRBD1 (5 bases). V shed 4 bases and J shed 1 base, with 16 bases lying between them. Germline-derived CDR1 and CDR2 are SGHTA and FQGNSA. The CDR3 extends over 16 amino acids. The DNA for the CDR3 is TGTGCCAGCAGCTCGCCCAAGGAGGGACCGAACACTGAAGCTTTCTTT. The encoded protein is CASSSPKEGPNTEAFF.